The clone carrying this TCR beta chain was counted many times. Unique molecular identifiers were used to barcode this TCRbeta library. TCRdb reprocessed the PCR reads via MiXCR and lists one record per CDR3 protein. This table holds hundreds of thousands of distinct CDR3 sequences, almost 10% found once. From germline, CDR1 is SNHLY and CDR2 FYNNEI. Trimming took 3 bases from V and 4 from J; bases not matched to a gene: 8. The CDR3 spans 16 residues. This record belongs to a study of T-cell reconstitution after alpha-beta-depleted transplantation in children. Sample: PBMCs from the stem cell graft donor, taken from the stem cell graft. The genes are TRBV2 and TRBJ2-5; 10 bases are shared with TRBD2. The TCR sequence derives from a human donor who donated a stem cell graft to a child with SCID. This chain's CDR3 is CASSERVAGGRETQYF. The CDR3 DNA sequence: TGTGCCAGCAGTGAGCGGGTAGCGGGGGGCCGAGAGACCCAGTACTTC.